This entry concerns a single T cell receptor (beta chain). At one end, the junction sequence differs from germline, possibly due to a read error. This entry belongs to a study of blood T cell repertoires in COVID-19. Study-wide context: PBMCs, B-cell-depleted T cells, or T cells provided the cDNA or gDNA that made up the material.

Authors' processing steps: Quantification of nucleated cells was approximated via reference gene primer amplification. Data came from immunoSEQ multiplex PCR; TCRdb stores just in-frame clones and leaves some out. Clone size and V and J calls were adopted from that table, with D and trimming inferred from the DNA. The table includes 130,000 to 150,000 clones, approximately 92% detected once. The origin of this receptor is a man between 18 and 35 years old with COVID-19, enrolled during active disease. Sequenced material: peripheral blood.

CDR3 sequence (DNA): TGCGCCAGCAGCAGGACAGGGTTGGATGAAAAACTGCTTTTT. Its translation is CASSRTGLDEKLLF. This rearrangement joins TRBV5-1 to TRBJ1-4; TRBD1 matches 8 bases. The CDR3 loop spans 14 amino acids. Per the germline V gene, CDR1 is SGHRS and CDR2 is YFSETQ. The variable domain in full, with the rest retrieved from reference TRBV5-1 and TRBJ1-4, is KAGVTQTPRYLIKTRGQQVTLSCSPISGHRSVSWYQQTPGQGLQFLFEYFSETQRNKGNFPGRFSGRQFSNSRSEMNVSTLELGDSALYLCASSRTGLDEKLLFGSGTQLSVL.